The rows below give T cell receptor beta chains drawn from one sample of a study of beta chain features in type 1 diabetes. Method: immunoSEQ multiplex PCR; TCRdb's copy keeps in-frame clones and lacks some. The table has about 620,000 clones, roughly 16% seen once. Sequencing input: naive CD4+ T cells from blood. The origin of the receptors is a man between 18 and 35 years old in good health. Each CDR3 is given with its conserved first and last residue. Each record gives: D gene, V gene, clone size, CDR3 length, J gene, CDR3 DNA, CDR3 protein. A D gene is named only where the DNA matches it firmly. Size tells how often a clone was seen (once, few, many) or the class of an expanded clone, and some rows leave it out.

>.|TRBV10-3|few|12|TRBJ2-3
TGTGCCATCAAAGGCGGTTCAGATACGCAGTATTTT
CAIKGGSDTQYF
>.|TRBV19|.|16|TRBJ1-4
TGTGCCAGTAGCACCCCTGGGAAGGGAACTAATGAAAAACTGTTTTTT
CASSTPGKGTNEKLFF
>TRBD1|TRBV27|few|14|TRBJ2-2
TGTGCCAGCAGTTTTGAGGGGGCGGGCGGGGAGCTGTTTTTT
CASSFEGAGGELFF
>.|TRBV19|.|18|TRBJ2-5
TGTGCCAGTAGTATATACGGCGTGGGGAGCCGAGGTGGGGAGACCCAGTACTTC
CASSIYGVGSRGGETQYF
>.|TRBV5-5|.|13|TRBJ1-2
TGTGCCAGCAGCTTGGGCAGCAACTATGGCTACACCTTC
CASSLGSNYGYTF
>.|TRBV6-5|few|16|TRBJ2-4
TGTGCCAGCAGTTACGGCTCGATGGGGGGCAAAAACATTCAGTACTTC
CASSYGSMGGKNIQYF
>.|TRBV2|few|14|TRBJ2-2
TGTGCCAGCAGTGAAAGGGGGTCCACCGGGGAGCTGTTTTTT
CASSERGSTGELFF
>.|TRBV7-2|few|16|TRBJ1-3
TGTGCCAGCAGCTTAGGAGTAGGGAAGTCTGGAAACACCATATATTTT
CASSLGVGKSGNTIYF
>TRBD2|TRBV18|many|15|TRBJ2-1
TGTGCCAGCTCACTTTGGACTAGCGACTACAATGAGCAGTTCTTC
CASSLWTSDYNEQFF
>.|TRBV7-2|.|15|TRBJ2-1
TGTGCCAGCAGCCCCCCGGGACTCCTGGGGGGTGAGCAGTTCTTC
CASSPPGLLGGEQFF
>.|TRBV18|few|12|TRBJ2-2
TGTGCCAGCTCACCAAGGCCCGGGGAGCTGTTTTTT
CASSPRPGELFF
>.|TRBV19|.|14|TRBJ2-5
TGTGCCAGTAGTACGGGCCCCAGGCAAGAGACCCAGTACTTC
CASSTGPRQETQYF
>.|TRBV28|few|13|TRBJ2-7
TGTGCCAGCAGTATCGGCAGGGTCTACGAGCAGTACTTC
CASSIGRVYEQYF
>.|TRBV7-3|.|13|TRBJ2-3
TGTGCCAGCAGCTCCCTGGACGGTAATACGCAGTATTTT
CASSSLDGNTQYF
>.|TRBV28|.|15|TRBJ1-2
TGTGCCAGCAGTGCGGGACATTCCGCTTTCTATGGCTACACCTTC
CASSAGHSAFYGYTF
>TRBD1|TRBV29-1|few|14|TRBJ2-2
TGCAGCGGGCGACAGGGACAGAACACCGGGGAGCTGTTTTTT
CSGRQGQNTGELFF
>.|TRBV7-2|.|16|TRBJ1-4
TGTGCCAGCAGCCCTTCCTGGGGGAGGGGGAATGAAAAACTGTTTTTT
CASSPSWGRGNEKLFF
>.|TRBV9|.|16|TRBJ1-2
TGTGCCAGCAGCGTAGCGGTAGGGTTGGGCGTCTATGGCTACACCTTC
CASSVAVGLGVYGYTF
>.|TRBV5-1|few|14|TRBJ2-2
TGCGCCAGCAGCGCACCAGGGTTTACCGGGGAGCTGTTTTTT
CASSAPGFTGELFF
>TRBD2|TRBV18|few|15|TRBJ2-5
TGTGCCAGCTCACAGGGACTAGCGGGGCAAGAGACCCAGTACTTC
CASSQGLAGQETQYF
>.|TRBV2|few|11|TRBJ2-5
TGTGCCTGGGGGGTCGGGGAGACCCAGTACTTC
CAWGVGETQYF
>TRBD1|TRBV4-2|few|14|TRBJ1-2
TGTGCCAGCAGCCAAGGGGACAGGGCATATGGCTACACCTTC
CASSQGDRAYGYTF
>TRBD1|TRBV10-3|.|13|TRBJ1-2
TGTGCCATCACAGGGACAGACGGCTATGGCTACACCTTC
CAITGTDGYGYTF
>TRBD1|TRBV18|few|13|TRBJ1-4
TGTGCCAGCTCACCCGGGACAGGCGAAAAACTGTTTTTT
CASSPGTGEKLFF
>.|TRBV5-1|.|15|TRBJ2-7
TGCGCCAGCAGCTTGGCGGGGAGGAAAGGCTACGAGCAGTACTTC
CASSLAGRKGYEQYF
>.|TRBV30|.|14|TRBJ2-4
TGTGCCTGGGGCCCCAGTCCAGCCAAAAACATTCAGTACTTC
CAWGPSPAKNIQYF
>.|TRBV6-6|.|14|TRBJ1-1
TGTGCCAGCAGTTATATACAAGAGAACACTGAAGCTTTCTTT
CASSYIQENTEAFF
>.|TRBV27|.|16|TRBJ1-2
TGTGCCAGCAGTTTAGTCGGACCCCAGAGAAACTATGGCTACACCTTC
CASSLVGPQRNYGYTF
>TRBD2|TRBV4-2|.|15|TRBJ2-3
TGTGCCAGCAGCCCGGGACTACCAGGGTCAGATACGCAGTATTTT
CASSPGLPGSDTQYF
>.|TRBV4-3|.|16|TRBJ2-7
TGCGCCAGCAGCCAAGACATAACGGCGACGTATCGGGAGCAGTACTTC
CASSQDITATYREQYF
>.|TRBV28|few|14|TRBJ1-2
TGTGCCAGCAGTTACCCCCCAAGGGGCAATGGCTACACCTTC
CASSYPPRGNGYTF
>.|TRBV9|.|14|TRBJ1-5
TGTGCCAGCAGCGAGGGACACTCAGGGCAGCCCCAGCATTTT
CASSEGHSGQPQHF
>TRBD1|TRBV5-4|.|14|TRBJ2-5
TGTGCCAGCAGCCTGGCGGACAGGGTTGAGACCCAGTACTTC
CASSLADRVETQYF
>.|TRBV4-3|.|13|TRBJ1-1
TGCGCCAGCAGCCAAGAGGCGGGAAGTGCTGCTTTCTTT
CASSQEAGSAAFF
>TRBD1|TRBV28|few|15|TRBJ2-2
TGTGCCAGCAGTACAGGGGGCGGTAACACCGGGGAGCTGTTTTTT
CASSTGGGNTGELFF
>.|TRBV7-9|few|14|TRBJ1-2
TGTGCCAGCAGCTTATTCCCGGGGGGCTATGGCTACACCTTC
CASSLFPGGYGYTF
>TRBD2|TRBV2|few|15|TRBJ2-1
TGTGCCAGCAGTGAAATTGGCGGGAGTAAGGTGGTGCAGTTCTTC
CASSEIGGSKVVQFF
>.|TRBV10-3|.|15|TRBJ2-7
TGTGCCATCAGTGAGGGGGGCAGGGGAGCCTACGAGCAGTACTTC
CAISEGGRGAYEQYF
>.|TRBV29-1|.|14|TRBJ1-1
TGCAGCGTTGAAGTAGTACAAGGGCCCACTGAAGCTTTCTTT
CSVEVVQGPTEAFF
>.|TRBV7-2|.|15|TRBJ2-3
TGTGCCAGCAGCTTATCAGGGTCGAACACAGATACGCAGTATTTT
CASSLSGSNTDTQYF
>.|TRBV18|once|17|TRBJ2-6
TGTGCCAGCTCACCACAGCTCGGAGGGGCTGGGGCCAACGTCCTGACTTTC
CASSPQLGGAGANVLTF
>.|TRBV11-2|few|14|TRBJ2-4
TGTGCCAGCAGCTTAGACGGGGGACTGAACATTCAGTACTTC
CASSLDGGLNIQYF
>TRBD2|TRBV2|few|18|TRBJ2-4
TGTGCCAGCAGACCCGGGACTAGCGGGAGGGCCCGTCGAAACATTCAGTACTTC
CASRPGTSGRARRNIQYF
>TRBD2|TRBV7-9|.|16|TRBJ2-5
TGTGCCAGCAGCTACACCGGGACTAGCTACGGAGAGACCCAGTACTTC
CASSYTGTSYGETQYF
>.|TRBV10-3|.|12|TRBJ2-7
TGTGCCACCGCGAGAGAAGGGTACGAGCAGTACTTC
CATAREGYEQYF
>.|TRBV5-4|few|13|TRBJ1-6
TGTGCCAGCAGCTTGGCGGAGGGGAGACCCCTCCACTTT
CASSLAEGRPLHF
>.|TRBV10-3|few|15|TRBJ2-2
TGTGCCATCAGTATAGGGATTGAGAACACCGGGGAGCTGTTTTTT
CAISIGIENTGELFF
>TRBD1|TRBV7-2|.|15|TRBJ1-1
TGTGCCAGCAGCTCCTGGGACAGTCTGAACACTGAAGCTTTCTTT
CASSSWDSLNTEAFF
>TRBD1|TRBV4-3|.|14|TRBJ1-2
TGCGCCAGCAGCCAAACAGGGGACCACTATGGCTACACCTTC
CASSQTGDHYGYTF
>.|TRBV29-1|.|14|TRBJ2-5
TGCAGCGTTGAAGGAAGACTCATCCAAGAGACCCAGTACTTC
CSVEGRLIQETQYF
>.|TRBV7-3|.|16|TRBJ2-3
TGTGCCAGCAGCATAACAGGACAGCGTAGCACAGATACGCAGTATTTT
CASSITGQRSTDTQYF
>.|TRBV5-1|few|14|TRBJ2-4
TGCGCCAGCAGCCTCCCAGGGGACCCAAACATTCAGTACTTC
CASSLPGDPNIQYF
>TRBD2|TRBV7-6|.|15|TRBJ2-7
TGTGCCAGCAGCTTGGGGCTAGCGGGACCCTACGAGCAGTACTTC
CASSLGLAGPYEQYF
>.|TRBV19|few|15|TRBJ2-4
TGTGCCAGTAGTCCGTGGAGTTTAGCCAAAAACATTCAGTACTTC
CASSPWSLAKNIQYF
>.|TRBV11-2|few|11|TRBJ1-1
TGTGCCAGCAATAGGTACACTGAAGCTTTCTTT
CASNRYTEAFF
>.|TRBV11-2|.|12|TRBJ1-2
TGTGCCAGCAGCTTTAGCAGTTATGGCTACACCTTC
CASSFSSYGYTF
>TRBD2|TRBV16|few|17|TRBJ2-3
TGTGCCAGCAGCCCCTTGGGGGTAGCGGGAGGAGCAGATACGCAGTATTTT
CASSPLGVAGGADTQYF
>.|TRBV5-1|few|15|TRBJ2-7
TGCGCCAGCAGCGTTTTAGGACAGTTGGGGAACGCGCAGTACTTC
CASSVLGQLGNAQYF
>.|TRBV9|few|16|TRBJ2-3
TGTGCCAGCAGCGTTGGGGCGGGCGCCGACACAGATACGCAGTATTTT
CASSVGAGADTDTQYF
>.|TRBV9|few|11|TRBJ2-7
TGTGCCAGCAGCGTAGGGGATGAGCAGTACTTC
CASSVGDEQYF